One sample yielded the 23 T cell receptor beta chains listed below, sequenced in a study of blood T cell repertoires in COVID-19. Profiled with immunoSEQ multiplex PCR; TCRdb holds only in-frame clones, not every one. Among some 140,000 clones listed, about three quarters were seen once. Sequences were obtained from peripheral blood. Receptor source: a man older than 75 with acute or convalescent COVID-19.

The chain is built from TRBV7-9 and TRBJ1-2; D ambiguous. With 1 base removed from V and 8 bases from J, the gap between germline ends came to 11 bases. The germline gives CDR1 SEHNR, CDR2 FQNEAQ (reference sequence). This CDR3 comprises 13 residues. In DNA form, the CDR3 reads TGTGCCAGCAGCTTAGAAGGACTCGGCGGCTACACCTTC. Residues: CASSLEGLGGYTF. The whole variable domain, filled in from reference TRBV7-9 and TRBJ1-2, reads DTGVSQNPRHKITKRGQNVTFRCDPISEHNRLYWYRQTLGQGPEFLTYFQNEAQLEKSRLLSDRFSAERPKGSFSTLEIQRTEQGDSAMYLCASSLEGLGGYTFGSGTRLTVV.

The chain couples TRBV5-1 to TRBJ2-5; 9 bases fit TRBD1. CDR3 length: 17 residues. With V trimmed by 0 bases and J by 2 bases, 8 bases remained unmatched. Per the germline V gene, CDR1 is SGHRS and CDR2 is YFSETQ. The chain's CDR3 is CASSLGDRVDVQETQYF. The CDR3 nucleotides are TGCGCCAGCAGCTTGGGGGACAGGGTCGACGTGCAAGAGACCCAGTACTTC.

The V and J genes are TRBV7-9 and TRBJ2-3; the match to TRBD2 covers 9 bases. The V gene end was trimmed by 8 bases and the J gene end by 2 bases; junction bases not matched to a gene: 5. The CDR3 loop spans 14 amino acids. The germline CDR1 and CDR2 sequences are SEHNR and FQNEAQ (reference sequence). The CDR3 here is CASGSSGDTDTQYF. The CDR3 DNA reads as TGTGCCAGCGGGTCTAGCGGGGACACAGATACGCAGTATTTT.

V usage is TRBV9 and J usage is TRBJ1-2, with D possibly matching TRBD1 (5 bases). CDR1 and CDR2 (germline): SGDLS, YYNGEE. The germline V and J ends were trimmed by 3 bases and 4 bases, with 16 bases remaining between them. CDR3 length equals 15 residues. The CDR3 DNA is TGTGCCAGCAGCGCCTCTAGAGGCCAGGGCTATGGCTACACCTTC. Its protein product is CASSASRGQGYGYTF.

CDR3 in amino acids: CASSRTRTNTGELFF. The CDR3 DNA sequence: TGTGCCAGCAGCAGGACACGAACGAACACCGGGGAGCTGTTTTTT. The chain joins TRBV7-2 to TRBJ2-2, with D possibly being TRBD1 (5 bases). CDR1 is SGHTA, CDR2 FQGNSA, per germline. V was shortened by 5 bases and J by 0 bases, with 10 bases between the two germline ends. The CDR3 runs 15 residues.

The V gene is TRBV4-3, the J gene TRBJ2-2; 8 bases agree with TRBD1. V was pared by 4 bases and J by 7 bases, with 8 bases of the junction left unmatched. The CDR3 consists of 15 residues. Germline V gene data show CDR1 as LGHNA and CDR2 as YSLEER. The chain's CDR3 is CASSRTDRAGGELFF. DNA for the CDR3: TGCGCCAGCAGCCGAACGGACAGGGCCGGCGGGGAGCTGTTTTTT.

This clone came up a few times. The chain combines TRBV2 with TRBJ2-7; weak D call: TRBD1 (5 bases). Germline V gene sequence: CDR1 SNHLY, CDR2 FYNNEI. The CDR3 contains 11 residues. Trimming took off 10 bases at V and 3 bases at J, with 10 bases between the two ends. CDR3 DNA: TGTGCCACAGGGAATGACTACGAGCAGTACTTC. Protein product: CATGNDYEQYF.

This clone appeared once. J is TRBJ1-5 and V is TRBV3-1 (or the pseudogene TRBV3-2), with D perhaps TRBD1 (5 bases). Trimming removed 4 bases at V and 5 bases at J, with 12 bases between. The CDR3 runs 14 residues. The germline CDR1 and CDR2 sequences are LGHDT and YNNKEL (reference sequence). In DNA form, the CDR3 reads TGTGCCAGCAGCCCGTTAGGGGTTTATCAGCCCCAGCATTTT. Translated, it gives CASSPLGVYQPQHF.

This chain uses TRBV2 with TRBJ2-1, with D unclear. Germline V gene sequence: CDR1 SNHLY, CDR2 FYNNEI. Trimming removed 5 bases at V and 15 bases at J, with 14 bases between. The CDR3 totals 11 residues. The CDR3 DNA sequence: TGTGCCAGCAGTCCCGTCAGAGGCGCGTTCTTC. As protein: CASSPVRGAFF.

Concerning this clone: One junction end disagrees with the germline gene, perhaps due to a read error. The chain is built from TRBV4-3 and TRBJ2-3, with TRBD2 matching 8 bases. CDR3 length: 12 amino acids. Germline V gene sequence: CDR1 LGHNA, CDR2 YSLEER. The CDR3 DNA reads TGCGCCAGCAGCCAAGACGGGGGGGCCTTAAAGTTT. Translated: CASSQDGGALKF.

J is TRBJ2-5 and V is TRBV10-3, with 13 bases identical to TRBD2. The CDR3 loop spans 18 amino acids. The ends lost 2 bases at V and 2 bases at J; junction bases unmatched: 8. Germline assignment: CDR1 ENHRY and CDR2 SYGVKD. The CDR3 bases are TGTGCCATCAGTGAGGGCTCAACTAGCGGGGGGGCACAAGAGACCCAGTACTTC. This codes for CAISEGSTSGGAQETQYF.

CDR3: CASRSIPGNEKLFF. DNA for the CDR3: TGTGCCAGCAGGTCAATTCCGGGAAATGAAAAACTGTTTTTT. The chain combines TRBV7-8 with TRBJ1-4; no definite D call. The CDR3 runs to 14 residues. Germline V lookup: CDR1 SGHVS, CDR2 FQNEAQ. The V end was cut by 6 bases, the J end by 5 bases, with 13 bases between.

This rearrangement joins TRBV5-8 to TRBJ2-3, with D uncertain. Germline V gene data show CDR1 as SGHTS and CDR2 as YDEGEE. V dropped 4 bases and J dropped 2 bases, with 11 bases sitting between them. There are 14 residues in the CDR3. The CDR3 protein is CASSPRITTDTQYF. Written as DNA, the CDR3 is TGTGCCAGCAGCCCCAGAATCACCACAGATACGCAGTATTTT.

CDR3 in amino acids: CASSLLPQGDYEQYF. Written as DNA, the CDR3 is TGCGCCAGCAGCTTGTTGCCTCAGGGGGACTACGAGCAGTACTTC. This chain uses TRBV5-1 with TRBJ2-7; 7 positions agree with TRBD1. V lost 1 base to trimming and J lost 3 bases; unmatched junction nucleotides: 7. Germline V CDR1 and CDR2: SGHRS, YFSETQ. The CDR3 extends over 15 amino acids.

Here the CDR3 DNA reads TGTGCCAGCAGCTTCCGGGCAGGGACTGAAGCTTTCTTT. Encoded protein: CASSFRAGTEAFF. The chain is built from TRBV7-6 and TRBJ1-1; a possible D gene is TRBD1 (5 bases). With 3 bases removed from V and 5 bases from J, the gap between germline ends came to 10 bases. This CDR3 contains 13 residues. CDR1 is SGHVS, CDR2 FNYEAQ, per germline.

The chain links TRBV7-2 to TRBJ1-5; possible D gene TRBD1, 6 bases. V was trimmed by 2 bases and J by 7 bases, leaving 15 bases between them. The germline CDR1 and CDR2 sequences are SGHTA and FQGNSA. The CDR3 covers 15 residues. The CDR3 loop reads CASSLQGRGGQPQHF. The CDR3 region has the DNA TGTGCCAGCAGCTTACAGGGGAGGGGAGGACAGCCCCAGCATTTT.

The rearrangement joins TRBV6-5 to TRBJ1-1; TRBD1 agrees at 7 bases. CDR1 is MNHEY and CDR2 is SVGAGI in the germline V gene. CDR3 length: 13 amino acids. J lost 2 bases, V lost 11 bases, and 8 bases had no gene match. The CDR3 sequence is CAGKGQINTEAFF. The CDR3 DNA sequence: TGTGCCGGCAAGGGACAGATTAACACTGAAGCTTTCTTT.

The rearrangement links TRBV7-6 to TRBJ2-6; D may be TRBD2 (6 bases). The V and J ends lost 1 base and 2 bases respectively, with 9 bases between them. Germline loops: CDR1 SGHVS, CDR2 FNYEAQ. This CDR3 region has 16 residues. CDR3 DNA: TGTGCCAGCAGCTTAGAGGAGGGAACTGGGGCCAACGTCCTGACTTTC. Encoded protein: CASSLEEGTGANVLTF.

This chain connects TRBV7-2 to TRBJ1-1; D perhaps matches TRBD1 (6 bases). V was cut by 2 bases and J by 5 bases, with 15 bases left in between. From germline, CDR1 is SGHTA and CDR2 FQGNSA. The CDR3 is 15 amino acids. The CDR3 DNA sequence: TGTGCCAGCAGCTTATTGGGGGGGCGCTGGACTGAAGCTTTCTTT. The encoded protein is CASSLLGGRWTEAFF. Full variable domain (remainder filled in from reference TRBV7-2 and TRBJ1-1): GAGVSQSPSNKVTEKGKDVELRCDPISGHTALYWYRQSLGQGLEFLIYFQGNSAPDKSGLPSDRFSAERTGGSVSTLTIQRTQQEDSAVYLCASSLLGGRWTEAFFGQGTRLTVV.

The chain joins TRBV6-5 to TRBJ1-1; D possibly corresponds to TRBD1 (5 bases). The CDR3 length is 13 residues. V was trimmed by 7 bases and J by 6 bases, leaving 15 bases between them. Germline values: CDR1 MNHEY, CDR2 SVGAGI. The CDR3 region has the DNA TGTGCCAGCAAGGCAGGGAAGAGGCCTGAAGCTTTCTTT. Its translation: CASKAGKRPEAFF.

The chain has TRBV11-2 and TRBJ1-1; tentatively, D is TRBD1 (6 bases). CDR1 and CDR2 from the germline V gene are SGHAT and FQNNGV. The length of the CDR3 is 13 residues. V was cut by 5 bases and J by 3 bases, with 10 bases left in between. CDR3 DNA: TGTGCCAGCAGCCGTCAGGGGTACACTGAAGCTTTCTTT. Its translation is CASSRQGYTEAFF.

This rearrangement joins TRBV7-2 to TRBJ2-7; D is possibly TRBD2 (5 bases). This CDR3 spans 14 amino acids. Between the trimmed V and J ends, which lost 2 bases and 5 bases, there was a span of 13 bases. CDR1 is SGHTA and CDR2 is FQGNSA in the germline V gene. CDR3 residues: CASSLSRGRNEQYF. The CDR3 DNA reads as TGTGCCAGCAGCTTAAGTCGAGGGCGGAACGAGCAGTACTTC.

The rearrangement uses TRBV6-2 or TRBV6-3 and TRBJ2-2; TRBD1 matches at 9 bases. The CDR3 is made up of 15 amino acids. V lost 5 bases to trimming and J lost 6 bases; unmatched junction nucleotides: 7. Germline V CDR1 and CDR2: MNHEY, SVGEGT. The CDR3 DNA reads as TGTGCCAGCAGTGACCGGACAGGGGAGTCCGGGGAGCTGTTTTTT. This encodes CASSDRTGESGELFF.